A selection of T cell receptor beta chains follows, all from one sample in a study of blood T cell repertoires in COVID-19. The data were produced by immunoSEQ multiplex PCR, yet TCRdb's version contains in-frame clones alone and is incomplete. Found here are about 80,000 clones, 60% to 80% of them singletons; the top ten hold 16%. Material for sequencing was peripheral blood. Receptors were obtained from a man aged 70 or older with active or convalescent COVID-19. CDR3s include the opening cysteine and the closing phenylalanine or tryptophan. Fields, in order: clone size, D gene, V gene, J gene, CDR3 DNA, CDR3 protein. A D gene is named only where the DNA matches it firmly. Clone size is not always given. Where it is, it says once, few, many or a class for expanded clones.

NA	NA	TRBV2	TRBJ2-7	TGTGCCAGCAAAGCCAGGGATGTCTACGAGCAGTACTTC	CASKARDVYEQYF
many	TRBD2	TRBV7-7	TRBJ2-7	TGTGCTAGCAGCTTAGGTAGCGGGGGGGCCTACGAGCAGTACTTC	CASSLGSGGAYEQYF
NA	NA	TRBV30	TRBJ2-3	TGTGCCTGGAGTCAGGCCGCCTACACAGATACGCAGTATTTT	CAWSQAAYTDTQYF
NA	NA	TRBV9	TRBJ2-7	TGTGCCAGCAGCGTAGTCCCCAGTACCTACGAGCAGTACTTC	CASSVVPSTYEQYF
NA	NA	TRBV4-1	TRBJ1-3	TGCGCCAGCAGCCAAGATACCCCGGGAACAGGAAACACCATATATTTT	CASSQDTPGTGNTIYF
NA	NA	TRBV18	TRBJ1-3	TGTGCCAGCTCACCGGACAGTCGTTGGGTCTTAGACTCTGGAAACACCATATATTTT	CASSPDSRWVLDSGNTIYF
NA	NA	TRBV9	TRBJ2-5	TGTGCCAGCAGCGTTGGCCTCGGGTCCCAGTACTTC	CASSVGLGSQYF
NA	NA	TRBV5-1	TRBJ1-1	TGCGCCAGCTCCCGCAGGGAGGGTGAAGCTTTCTTT	CASSRREGEAFF
once	NA	TRBV28	TRBJ1-5	TGTGCCAGCAGTTTGCTTCGGTTAAATCAGCCCCAGCATTTT	CASSLLRLNQPQHF
NA	NA	TRBV6-2/TRBV6-3	TRBJ1-1	TGTGCCAGCAGTTACAATAGGGAAAGAGGGAACAGTATCGCTGAAGCTTTCTTT	CASSYNRERGNSIAEAFF
NA	TRBD2	TRBV7-8	TRBJ2-1	TGTGCCAGCAGCCCATTCATGTTAGCGGGAGGAACATACAATGAGCAGTTCTTC	CASSPFMLAGGTYNEQFF
NA	TRBD2	TRBV6-5	TRBJ2-7	TGTGCCAGCCGGGGGGGCGGCTACGAGCAGTACTTC	CASRGGGYEQYF
NA	NA	TRBV10-3	TRBJ2-2	TGTGCCATCAGGGAAAGGACAGTGGACACCGGGGAGCTGTTTTTT	CAIRERTVDTGELFF
NA	NA	TRBV28	TRBJ1-1	TGTGCCAGCCGTCAACAGGGTGTAGGTACTGAAGCTTTCTTT	CASRQQGVGTEAFF
NA	NA	TRBV4-2	TRBJ2-3	TGTGCCAGCAGCCAAGATAGGCAGCGGTCGGGGTCAGATACGCAGTATTTT	CASSQDRQRSGSDTQYF
NA	NA	TRBV7-9	TRBJ2-5	TGTGCCAGCACCCTCGGGGGGCGTGAGACCCAGTACTTC	CASTLGGRETQYF
NA	TRBD1	TRBV10-3	TRBJ2-2	TGTGCCACAAGCCGCCCGGGACAGGGGGCCGGGGAGCTGTTTTTT	CATSRPGQGAGELFF
NA	TRBD2	TRBV5-1	TRBJ2-3	TGCGCCAGCAGCATATACTATAGCGGGGGAATCACAGATACGCAGTATTTT	CASSIYYSGGITDTQYF
NA	NA	TRBV5-5	TRBJ2-5	TGTGCCAGCAGCATTACCACGGGTAGCGCGCAAGAGACCCAGTACTTC	CASSITTGSAQETQYF
NA	TRBD1	TRBV28	TRBJ1-1	TGTGCCAGCAGTTTATTCAGGGGGCATTGGAACACTGAAGCTTTCTTT	CASSLFRGHWNTEAFF
NA	NA	TRBV19	TRBJ1-2	TGTGCCAGTACCTCACGGGGGGCACTCTCAGATGGCTACACCTTC	CASTSRGALSDGYTF
NA	TRBD1	TRBV28	TRBJ2-7	TGTGCCAGCAGTACACCGGGACAGGCACTATACGAGCAGTACTTC	CASSTPGQALYEQYF
NA	NA	TRBV2	TRBJ1-1	TGTGCCAGCAGTCCAGGGAGGGCGGGCACTGAAGCTTTCTTT	CASSPGRAGTEAFF
NA	TRBD1	TRBV19	TRBJ1-5	TGTGCCAGTAGCGTTACAGGGGGCAATCAGCCCCAGCATTTT	CASSVTGGNQPQHF
once	NA	TRBV2	TRBJ2-5	TGTGCCAGCAGTGACCTGGGGTTCGGGGGAGAGACCCAGTACTTC	CASSDLGFGGETQYF
NA	NA	TRBV30	TRBJ2-5	TGTGCCTGGAGTGTACAAGGAGGGAGCCAAGAGACCCAGTACTTC	CAWSVQGGSQETQYF
few	NA	TRBV2	TRBJ2-3	TGTGCCAGCAGCCCTGACTCGGATACGCAGTATTTT	CASSPDSDTQYF
NA	NA	TRBV6-5	TRBJ2-5	TGTGCCAGCAGCTCACAGCGAGGGGAGACCCAGTACTTC	CASSSQRGETQYF
few	TRBD1	TRBV11-2	TRBJ1-6	TGTGCCAGCAGCCTATCTCGACAGGGGGGGTCACCCCTCCACTTT	CASSLSRQGGSPLHF
NA	NA	TRBV10-1	TRBJ2-2	TGCGCCAGCAGCGTGTTGACAGGTTCCGGGGAGCTGTTTTTT	CASSVLTGSGELFF
NA	NA	TRBV28	TRBJ1-5	TGTGCCAGCGGAAAATACGGGCAGCCCCAGCATTTT	CASGKYGQPQHF
NA	TRBD1	TRBV5-4	TRBJ2-6	TGTGCCACCCGACAGGGGGCGCTTTCTGGGGCCAACGTCCTGACTTTC	CATRQGALSGANVLTF
NA	TRBD1	TRBV11-2	TRBJ2-7	TGTGCCAGCAGCACGGACAGGGGAAGGGGGAACTTC	CASSTDRGRGNF
NA	NA	TRBV29-1	TRBJ1-4	TGCAGCGTTGATAAGGAGGAAAAACTGTTTTTT	CSVDKEEKLFF
NA	TRBD1	TRBV25-1	TRBJ2-2	TGTGCCAGCACCGGGACAGGGAACACCGGGGAGCTGTTTTTT	CASTGTGNTGELFF
NA	NA	TRBV9	TRBJ2-3	TGTGCCAGCAGCACTCAGGCAAGCACAGATACGCAGTATTTT	CASSTQASTDTQYF
NA	TRBD1	TRBV6-5	TRBJ1-5	TGTGCCAGCACGCCCTTGGGCAGGGGGAATCAGCCCCAGCATTTT	CASTPLGRGNQPQHF
once	NA	TRBV30	TRBJ1-3	TGTGCCTGGAGGGAAAACAGGGCTGGAAACACCATATATTTT	CAWRENRAGNTIYF
NA	TRBD1	TRBV6-5	TRBJ2-7	TGTGCCAGCAGCACGGACAGGGCGGCATTTGGCTTGCAGTACTTC	CASSTDRAAFGLQYF
NA	TRBD2	TRBV12-3/TRBV12-4	TRBJ2-7	TGTGCCAGCAATCTAGCGGGGGGCTACGAGCAGTACTTC	CASNLAGGYEQYF
NA	NA	TRBV11-2	TRBJ1-3	TGTGCCAGCAGCTTAGCCCAGCTGACAGACTCTGGAAACACCATATATTTT	CASSLAQLTDSGNTIYF
NA	TRBD1	TRBV4-1	TRBJ2-7	TGCGCCAGCAGCCAACTCCCAAAAACAGGGGCCTACGAGCAGTACTTC	CASSQLPKTGAYEQYF
NA	TRBD1	TRBV7-2	TRBJ2-3	TGTGCCAGCAGCTTAGCAGGGACAGCCACAGATACGCAGTATTTT	CASSLAGTATDTQYF
NA	TRBD2	TRBV7-2	TRBJ2-1	TGTGCCAGCAGACCTACAGGACTAGCGGGGGGCTACAATGAGCAGTTCTTC	CASRPTGLAGGYNEQFF
NA	NA	TRBV29-1	TRBJ2-1	TGCAGCGTTGGAAAGCAGGGGCGGTCCTACAATGAGCAGTTCTTC	CSVGKQGRSYNEQFF
NA	NA	TRBV7-9	TRBJ1-1	TGTGCCAGCAGCCGAGGTGATCTGACTGAAGCTTTCTTT	CASSRGDLTEAFF
NA	NA	TRBV7-6	TRBJ2-5	TGTGCCAGCAGCCTAAGGGGGCGCGGGGAAGAGACCCAGTACTTC	CASSLRGRGEETQYF
NA	NA	TRBV7-2	TRBJ2-5	TGTGCCAGCAGCTTAGTTCCGTACCAAGAGACCCAGTACTTC	CASSLVPYQETQYF
NA	NA	TRBV6-5	TRBJ1-2	TGTGCCAGCAGTTTTGGGACAACCCGCCACTATGGCTACACCTTC	CASSFGTTRHYGYTF
NA	NA	TRBV19	TRBJ1-5	TGTGCCAGTAGGGGGCCAAGAGGTCAGCCCCAGCATTTT	CASRGPRGQPQHF
NA	TRBD2	TRBV5-1	TRBJ2-2	TGCGCCAGCAGCTTAGAGGGTAGCGGGGGGCCGTTGAACACCGGGGAGCTGTTTTTT	CASSLEGSGGPLNTGELFF
many	NA	TRBV28	TRBJ2-1	TGTGCCAGCAGTTTGCGGGATAGCTCCTACAATGAGCAGTTCTTC	CASSLRDSSYNEQFF